The 10 T cell receptor beta chains listed next were all sequenced from one sample in a study of blood T cells in healthy people across ages. Combining a sample-barcoded 5' primer with a J-beta primer mix, a second PCR ran for roughly 7 to 12 cycles. TCRdb processed the 5' RACE reads anew with MiXCR; each CDR3 protein has one entry. Here the sample spans 800,000 to 950,000 distinct CDR3 sequences, almost 30% being singletons. The data also belong to a second study, concerning T cells of mothers and their children.

The sequenced sample was blood. Receptors originate from a woman between 40 and 55 years old in good health.

This clonotype was recorded once. The rearrangement links TRBV5-8 to TRBJ2-3; D gene ambiguous. The V gene's germline CDR1 is SGHTS and CDR2 YDEGEE. The V and J ends lost 0 bases and 2 bases respectively, with 10 bases between them. The CDR3 is 15 residues long. Here the CDR3 reads CASSLEVAHTDTQYF. CDR3 nucleotide sequence: TGTGCCAGCAGCTTGGAGGTTGCACACACAGATACGCAGTATTTT.

This clonotype was detected many times. The V call is TRBV15, the J call TRBJ1-2, with 8 bases lining up with TRBD1. The V gene's germline CDR1 is LNHNV and CDR2 YYDKDF (reference sequence). This CDR3 region has 17 residues. The V segment lost 3 bases and the J segment 5 bases; nucleotides outside the gene matches: 14. CDR3: CATSSNPRQGKLYGYTF. The CDR3 DNA follows: TGTGCCACCAGCAGTAATCCGCGACAGGGGAAGTTGTATGGCTACACCTTC.

This clonotype has at least ten counts. V usage is TRBV7-9 and J usage is TRBJ1-2; D gene uncertain. Germline values: CDR1 SEHNR, CDR2 FQNEAQ (reference sequence). Trimming took 5 bases from V and 5 from J, leaving 12 bases between them. The CDR3 extends over 13 amino acids. In DNA form, the CDR3 reads TGTGCCAGCAGCCCCGGGTCCACATATGGCTACACCTTC. Protein product: CASSPGSTYGYTF.

Points on this clonotype: A much larger clone differs from this one at a single base, so this may be a read error. The chain employs TRBV20-1 and TRBJ2-3; the D is unclear. CDR3 length equals 12 residues. Germline assignment: CDR1 DFQATT and CDR2 SNEGSKA (reference sequence). CDR3 region: CRASRRTDTQYF. Here the CDR3 DNA reads TGCAGGGCTAGTCGTCGCACAGATACGCAGTATTTT.

This rearrangement joins TRBV15 to TRBJ1-4, with 9 bases fitting TRBD1. V trimming: 3 bases; J trimming: 7 bases; junction bases outside the gene matches: 15. There are 18 residues in the CDR3. Germline V CDR1 and CDR2: LNHNV, YYDKDF (reference sequence). CDR3: CATSSSGTGPGHGEKLFF. The DNA for the CDR3 is TGTGCCACCAGCAGCTCCGGGACAGGGCCTGGGCACGGTGAAAAACTGTTTTTT.

At least ten counts were recorded for this clonotype. J is TRBJ2-5 and V is TRBV4-2; D gene unclear. CDR3 length: 14 residues. Per germline, CDR1 LGHNA and CDR2 YNFKEQ. V lost 0 bases to trimming and J lost 5 bases, with 10 bases between them. The CDR3 sequence: CASSQETRLETQYF. Here the CDR3 DNA reads TGTGCCAGCAGCCAAGAAACAAGGTTGGAGACCCAGTACTTC.

The sample holds a few counts of this clonotype. A much larger clone is a single base away; this may be a read error. V usage is TRBV6-1 and J usage is TRBJ2-6; 8 positions agree with TRBD1. CDR1 and CDR2 from the germline V gene are MNHNS and SASEGT. This CDR3 is 18 amino acids long. The CDR3, as DNA: TGTACCAGCAGACAAGGACAGGGATGGGACTCTGGGGCCAACGTCCTGACTTTC. Protein sequence: CTSRQGQGWDSGANVLTF.

This chain joins TRBV3-1 and TRBJ1-6; no clear D. The CDR3 runs 14 residues. V was pared by 1 base and J by 7 bases, with 8 bases between. Per germline, CDR1 LGHDT and CDR2 YNNKEL (reference sequence). The CDR3 here is CASSQVSLNSPLHF. The CDR3 nucleotides read TGTGCCAGCAGCCAAGTTAGTTTGAATTCACCCCTCCACTTT. Full variable domain (outside the CDR3, taken from reference TRBV3-1 and TRBJ1-6): DTAVSQTPKYLVTQMGNDKSIKCEQNLGHDTMYWYKQDSKKFLKIMFSYNNKELIINETVPNRFSPKSPDKAHLNLHINSLELGDSAVYFCASSQVSLNSPLHFGNGTRLTVT.

This sequence joins TRBV19 and TRBJ2-6, with 7 bases matching TRBD2. Germline CDR1 and CDR2: LNHDA and SQIVND (reference sequence). Trimming cost V 6 bases and J 5 bases; bases outside gene matches: 4. The CDR3 length is 14 residues. CDR3 in DNA: TGTGCCAGTAGGGTAGCGGGCTGGGCCAACGTCCTGACTTTC. Translation gives CASRVAGWANVLTF.

The chain joins TRBV12-3 or TRBV12-4 to TRBJ2-3, with 7 bases aligning to TRBD1. This CDR3 has 14 residues. After removal of 8 bases from V and 4 bases from J, the junction contained 9 bases not matched to a gene. CDR3 in amino acids: CASDDRVISDTQYF. Here the CDR3 DNA reads TGTGCCAGCGACGACAGGGTGATATCAGATACGCAGTATTTT.